What follows describes a single TCR beta chain. What it binds is not known. The V end was cut by 0 bases, the J end by 9 bases, with 11 bases between. The CDR3 sequence is 12 residues long. Germline lookup yields CDR1 GTSNPN and CDR2 SVGIG (reference sequence). Assay version v3.0 of immunoSEQ was used, and it was run at survey level. Profiled with immunoSEQ multiplex PCR; TCRdb holds only in-frame clones, not every one. Of under 25,000 clones listed, 86% were seen once; the top ten hold around 4.6%. These data belong to a study of long-term antiretroviral therapy in people with HIV. Overall study: Collection dates of the earliest samples fall about a decade before the 2015 immediate-ART recommendation.

A minimum of one pre-ART and two post-ART PBMC samples existed for each donor. Findings and caveats of the study: Clones with expansion before ART led the repertoire at all time points. Blood obtained between about 2004 and 2017 may reflect older ART regimens.

The receptor's source is a man aged 60 to 75 with HIV. The sequencing here drew on unsorted PBMCs, taken 1.3 years after starting antiretroviral therapy. The chain employs TRBV30 and TRBJ2-5; D possibly corresponds to TRBD1 (5 bases). This CDR3 is CAWSVPGPSQYF. The CDR3 DNA follows: TGTGCCTGGAGTGTTCCAGGGCCTTCCCAGTACTTC.